A single T cell receptor beta chain is shown here with its context. It was with 60 Vbeta and 13 Jbeta primers that the PCR ran. Assay: immunoSEQ multiplex PCR; the TCRdb copy retains only in-frame clones and omits some. This table has under 45,000 clones, about 70% appearing once. This record comes from a study of cytomegalovirus exposure and HLA in healthy donors. Sequenced material: PBMCs. This receptor was identified in a man aged 25 to 40 in good health and CMV-seronegative.

The CDR3 loop reads CASSLGNMNTGELFF. The CDR3 DNA follows: TGTGCCAGCAGCTTAGGTAACATGAACACCGGGGAGCTGTTTTTT. J is TRBJ2-2 and V is TRBV13, with D unclear. The CDR3 contains 15 residues. Germline V gene lookup returns CDR1 PRHDT and CDR2 FYEKMQ (reference sequence). V lost 0 bases, J lost 1 base, and 6 bases lay in between.